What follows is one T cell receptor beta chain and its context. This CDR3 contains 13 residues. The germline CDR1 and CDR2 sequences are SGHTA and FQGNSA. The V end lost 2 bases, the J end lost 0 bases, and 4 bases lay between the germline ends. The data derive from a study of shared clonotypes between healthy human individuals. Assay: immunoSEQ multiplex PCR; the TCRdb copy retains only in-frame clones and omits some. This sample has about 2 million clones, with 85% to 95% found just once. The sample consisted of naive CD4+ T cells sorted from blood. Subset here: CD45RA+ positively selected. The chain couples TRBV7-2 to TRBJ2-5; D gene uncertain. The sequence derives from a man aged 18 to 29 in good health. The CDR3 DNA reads TGTGCCAGCAGCTTATTCAACCAAGAGACCCAGTACTTC. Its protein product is CASSLFNQETQYF.